Below, 28 T cell receptor beta chains from the same sample are listed, as sequenced in a study of T-cell memory formation after mild COVID-19 (dated by TCRdb to the early 2020s). The library came from 5' RACE. These reads were obtained on an Illumina NovaSeq 6000. TCRdb handled the public reads itself, with Q25 trimming in fastp and clone calling in MiXCR, and kept productive beta chains. Each entry merges the rows of one CDR3 protein and shows their most common DNA and genes. The sample profile shows fewer than 650,000 distinct CDR3 sequences; about 22% of them were found once. Together, the top ten hold approximately 8% of the sample. Sequenced input: PBMCs or a T cell subset sorted from them (not recorded which). The receptors originated from an adult woman who had mild COVID-19 (a few samples of this study predate the infection). The sample titles of this study are shuffled in the database, so cell type and time point are left out; the donor was told from shared clones.

This clonotype was seen only a few times. V and J are TRBV7-2 and TRBJ1-2; tentatively, D is TRBD1 (5 bases). The germline CDR1 and CDR2 sequences are SGHTA and FQGNSA. The CDR3 spans 13 residues. Trimming removed 5 bases from V and 4 bases from J, with 11 bases in between. CDR3 sequence: CASSARQFYGYTF. CDR3 nucleotide sequence: TGTGCCAGCAGCGCCCGACAGTTCTATGGCTACACCTTC. The full variable domain, completed using reference TRBV7-2 and TRBJ1-2, is GAGVSQSPSNKVTEKGKDVELRCDPISGHTALYWYRQSLGQGLEFLIYFQGNSAPDKSGLPSDRFSAERTGGSVSTLTIQRTQQEDSAVYLCASSARQFYGYTFGSGTRLTVV.

In this sample, this clonotype turned up a few times. The chain uses TRBV7-8 and TRBJ1-1; possibly TRBD1 for D (5 bases). The ends were cut back, 3 bases at V and 5 bases at J, with 13 bases in the middle. The CDR3 is 14 residues long. Germline assignment: CDR1 SGHVS and CDR2 FQNEAQ. For the CDR3, the DNA is TGTGCCAGCAGCTTCTCAGGGTTTACGACTGAAGCTTTCTTT. It yields the protein CASSFSGFTTEAFF.

The V and J genes are TRBV6-5 and TRBJ1-5; the match to TRBD1 covers 9 bases. V was pared by 6 bases and J by 5 bases, with 5 bases of the junction left unmatched. Germline V CDR1 and CDR2: MNHEY, SVGAGI. The CDR3 has 14 amino acids. DNA of the CDR3: TGTGCCAGCAGACAGGGGGCGGAGGATCAGCCCCAGCATTTT. Translating it yields CASRQGAEDQPQHF.

V usage is TRBV6-1 and J usage is TRBJ1-1, with unresolved D. Trimming removed 4 bases at V and 2 bases at J, with 14 bases between. This CDR3 region has 15 residues. CDR1 and CDR2 from the germline V gene are MNHNS and SASEGT. CDR3 residues: CASSVIQGGNTEAFF. The CDR3 DNA reads TGTGCCAGCAGTGTAATTCAAGGTGGTAACACTGAAGCTTTCTTT.

The rearrangement links TRBV5-4 to TRBJ1-5; TRBD1 agrees at 10 bases. CDR3 length equals 17 residues. With 4 bases clipped from V and 5 bases from J, the junction kept 12 bases outside the gene matches. The germline V gene encodes CDR1 SGHNT and CDR2 YYREEE (reference sequence). This CDR3 reads CASSQTPGQGKHQPQHF. CDR3 DNA sequence: TGTGCCAGCAGCCAAACTCCGGGACAGGGGAAGCATCAGCCCCAGCATTTT.

In its sample, this clonotype was seen a few times. V is TRBV24-1 and J is TRBJ2-2; TRBD2 aligns across 7 bases. CDR1 and CDR2 from the germline V gene are KGHDR and SFDVKD. Germline trimming cut 12 bases from V and 2 bases from J; bases unmatched to any gene: 8. The CDR3 length is 14 residues. The CDR3 bases are TGTGCCGCCGGACTAGTGGGAAACACCGGGGAGCTGTTTTTT. Protein sequence: CAAGLVGNTGELFF.

V and J are TRBV7-2 and TRBJ1-1, with 9 bases fitting TRBD1. The germline V gene encodes CDR1 SGHTA and CDR2 FQGNSA. The length of the CDR3 is 16 residues. Trimming removed 2 bases from V and 1 base from J; junction bases left unmatched: 5. The chain's CDR3 is CASSLYGTGTNTEAFF. CDR3 bases: TGTGCCAGCAGCTTATATGGGACAGGGACGAACACTGAAGCTTTCTTT.

The rearrangement uses TRBV6-5 and TRBJ1-1; D perhaps matches TRBD1 (6 bases). V was shortened by 6 bases and J by 8 bases, with 13 bases between the two germline ends. There are 12 residues in the CDR3. Germline loops: CDR1 MNHEY, CDR2 SVGAGI. The chain's CDR3 is CASRKPGTEAFF. In DNA, the CDR3 is TGTGCCAGCAGAAAACCAGGGACAGAAGCTTTCTTT.

This clonotype has a handful of counts. The chain is built from TRBV6-1 and TRBJ1-1, with D unclear. Germline V gene sequence: CDR1 MNHNS, CDR2 SASEGT. This CDR3 comprises 13 residues. V lost 3 bases to trimming and J lost 3 bases, with 8 bases between them. The CDR3 here is CASSEGSHTEAFF. The CDR3 DNA reads as TGTGCCAGCAGTGAGGGATCCCACACTGAAGCTTTCTTT.

This clonotype has more than one count but fewer than ten. This chain uses TRBV27 with TRBJ1-1; a weak D match, TRBD1 (5 bases). Per the germline V gene, CDR1 is MNHEY and CDR2 is SMNVEV (reference sequence). V lost 2 bases and J lost 0, with 13 bases in between. The CDR3 extends over 16 amino acids. The CDR3 reads CASSLSGTAMNTEAFF. The CDR3 DNA reads TGTGCCAGCAGTTTAAGTGGGACGGCGATGAACACTGAAGCTTTCTTT.

This clonotype was detected a few times. The rearrangement links TRBV7-8 to TRBJ2-3; D gene unclear. This CDR3 is built from 15 residues. V was cut by 5 bases and J by 1 base, with 13 bases left in between. Germline V CDR1 and CDR2: SGHVS, FQNEAQ. The CDR3 here is CASSPSGVGTDTQYF. CDR3 bases: TGTGCCAGCAGCCCTAGTGGAGTGGGCACAGATACGCAGTATTTT.

This clonotype was counted only a few times. The rearrangement links TRBV20-1 to TRBJ2-5; 9 bases align to TRBD2. The junction had 7 bases not matched to a gene; V was cut back by 0 bases and J by 5 bases. CDR3 size: 15 residues. Germline V lookup: CDR1 DFQATT, CDR2 SNEGSKA (reference sequence). The DNA of the CDR3 is TGCAGTGCTAGAGACGTGGGACTAGCATCCGAGACCCAGTACTTC. It is translated as CSARDVGLASETQYF.

This clonotype was counted only a few times. The chain has TRBV29-1 and TRBJ2-2, with 8 bases matching TRBD1. The J segment lost 0 bases and the V segment lost 7 bases, leaving 4 bases of the junction unmatched. The CDR3 loop spans 14 amino acids. The germline V gene has CDR1 SQVTM and CDR2 ANQGSEA. The CDR3 nucleotides read TGCAGCGCCGGGACAGGTTCGAACACCGGGGAGCTGTTTTTT. Its translation: CSAGTGSNTGELFF.

About this clonotype: One end of the junction is discordant with germline, which a read error may explain. This rearrangement joins TRBV6-5 to TRBJ1-6; tentatively, D is TRBD1 (6 bases). Germline V gene data show CDR1 as MNHEY and CDR2 as SVGAGI. This CDR3 has 16 residues. The CDR3 DNA reads TGTGCCAGCAGAGCAAGGACAGATTCCTTTAATTCACCCCTCCACTTT. This encodes CASRARTDSFNSPLHF.

This chain uses TRBV7-2 with TRBJ2-5; D unresolved. V was trimmed by 0 bases and J by 2 bases, leaving 10 bases between them. The CDR3 sequence is 15 residues long. Per germline, CDR1 SGHTA and CDR2 FQGNSA. CDR3 nucleotides: TGTGCCAGCAGCTTAGCGCGCACGGATCAAGAGACCCAGTACTTC. This translates into CASSLARTDQETQYF.

The genes are TRBV6-5 and TRBJ2-7; unclear D gene. Trimming took off 0 bases at V and 2 bases at J, with 11 bases between the two ends. Germline assignment: CDR1 MNHEY and CDR2 SVGAGI. CDR3 size: 15 residues. The DNA of the CDR3 is TGTGCCAGCAGTTACTCGTTTCTGGGTCCCTACGAGCAGTACTTC. This sequence encodes CASSYSFLGPYEQYF.

This clonotype was seen ten or more times. CDR3 residues: CSAPPNFTTGELFF. CDR3 DNA sequence: TGCAGTGCCCCTCCCAATTTTACGACCGGGGAGCTGTTTTTT. This chain connects TRBV20-1 to TRBJ2-2, with D hard to call. The V gene lost 6 bases and the J gene lost 5 bases, with 16 bases spanning the gap. This CDR3 has 14 residues. Germline V gene lookup returns CDR1 DFQATT and CDR2 SNEGSKA (reference sequence).

J is TRBJ2-7 and V is TRBV24-1; D not resolved. Germline CDR1 KGHDR, CDR2 SFDVKD. The CDR3 sequence is 15 residues long. The ends were cut back, 3 bases at V and 3 bases at J, with 14 bases in the middle. The chain's CDR3 is CATSDPLRSNYEQYF. DNA for the CDR3: TGTGCCACCAGTGATCCCCTCAGATCAAACTACGAGCAGTACTTC.

V gene TRBV29-1 combines with J gene TRBJ2-3; no reliable D call. V was cut by 4 bases and J by 10 bases, with 15 bases left in between. CDR3 length: 12 residues. Germline V CDR1 and CDR2: SQVTM, ANQGSEA. CDR3 coding DNA: TGCAGCGTTGGACACGAGGTCGGCTCGCAGTATTTT. As protein: CSVGHEVGSQYF.

This chain links TRBV24-1 with TRBJ2-5; D ambiguous. Germline values: CDR1 KGHDR, CDR2 SFDVKD. The CDR3 spans 12 residues. Deletions cut 5 bases from V and 2 bases from J, with 5 bases between. The CDR3 region has the DNA TGTGCCACCAGTGGCGAACAAGAGACCCAGTACTTC. This translates into CATSGEQETQYF.

CDR3 in amino acids: CATSIWSNQPQHF. CDR3 in DNA: TGTGCCACCAGCATTTGGAGCAATCAGCCCCAGCATTTT. The genes are TRBV15 and TRBJ1-5; no firm D call. The CDR3 is 13 residues long. V lost 4 bases and J lost 1, with 5 bases in between. Per germline, CDR1 LNHNV and CDR2 YYDKDF (reference sequence). Complete variable domain (other parts from reference TRBV15 and TRBJ1-5): DAMVIQNPRYQVTQFGKPVTLSCSQTLNHNVMYWYQQKSSQAPKLLFHYYDKDFNNEADTPDNFQSRRPNTSFCFLDIRSPGLGDTAMYLCATSIWSNQPQHFGDGTRLSIL.

V gene TRBV6-5 combines with J gene TRBJ2-7; D is perhaps TRBD2 (5 bases). V was cut by 6 bases and J by 3 bases, with 15 bases left in between. CDR3 length equals 14 residues. Germline V CDR1 and CDR2: MNHEY, SVGAGI. In DNA, the CDR3 is TGTGCCAGCAGGGAGGAGGCGCCCCGCTACGAGCAGTACTTC. Translation gives CASREEAPRYEQYF.

The chain employs TRBV4-2 and TRBJ2-3, with 9 bases matching TRBD2. CDR1 LGHNA and CDR2 YNFKEQ come from the germline V gene. V dropped 3 bases and J dropped 1; count of bases not matched to a gene: 2. CDR3 length: 15 amino acids. The CDR3 bases are TGTGCCAGCAGCCATGGGACTAGCCGCACAGATACGCAGTATTTT. Its protein is CASSHGTSRTDTQYF.

This clonotype has more than one count but fewer than ten. The V gene is TRBV7-9, the J gene TRBJ1-2, with 8 bases fitting TRBD1. Unmatched junction bases numbered 4, after V lost 2 bases and J lost 5 bases. The CDR3 has 14 amino acids. The germline V gene has CDR1 SEHNR and CDR2 FQNEAQ (reference sequence). CDR3 sequence reads: CASSLMGQEYGYTF. The CDR3 DNA reads TGTGCCAGCAGCTTAATGGGACAGGAATATGGCTACACCTTC. Full variable domain (missing parts from reference TRBV7-9 and TRBJ1-2): DTGVSQNPRHKITKRGQNVTFRCDPISEHNRLYWYRQTLGQGPEFLTYFQNEAQLEKSRLLSDRFSAERPKGSFSTLEIQRTEQGDSAMYLCASSLMGQEYGYTFGSGTRLTVV.

This clonotype was observed a few times. The chain combines TRBV19 with TRBJ1-5; D call uncertain. Germline CDR1 is LNHDA and CDR2 is SQIVND (reference sequence). This CDR3 spans 14 amino acids. Between the trimmed V and J ends, which lost 5 bases and 0 bases, there was a span of 8 bases. The CDR3 sequence is CASSLQDSNQPQHF. The CDR3 DNA sequence: TGTGCCAGTAGTTTGCAGGATAGCAATCAGCCCCAGCATTTT. Together with reference TRBV19 and TRBJ1-5, the CDR3 gives the full variable domain: DGGITQSPKYLFRKEGQNVTLSCEQNLNHDAMYWYRQDPGQGLRLIYYSQIVNDFQKGDIAEGYSVSREKKESFPLTVTSAQKNPTAFYLCASSLQDSNQPQHFGDGTRLSIL.

This clonotype has a handful of counts. This chain joins TRBV2 and TRBJ1-2, with 7 bases fitting TRBD1. There are 14 residues in the CDR3. V was pared by 6 bases and J by 4 bases, with 8 bases of the junction left unmatched. Germline values: CDR1 SNHLY, CDR2 FYNNEI. The CDR3 region is CASRKEGDSYGYTF. CDR3 in DNA: TGTGCCAGCAGAAAGGAGGGGGACAGCTATGGCTACACCTTC.

This clonotype was seen a handful of times. J is TRBJ1-2 and V is TRBV7-9; D is uncertain. V lost 1 base to trimming and J lost 4 bases, with 22 bases between them. The CDR3 length is 18 residues. The germline CDR1 and CDR2 sequences are SEHNR and FQNEAQ (reference sequence). As DNA, the CDR3 is TGTGCCAGCAGCTTAGTGGTAGCGGACCGAACTTCCGTCTATGGCTACACCTTC. This encodes CASSLVVADRTSVYGYTF.

The CDR3, as DNA: TGCAGCGTTGAAGATCATCGGGGGGCGAGAGGCTACACCTTC. Amino acid sequence: CSVEDHRGARGYTF. The V call is TRBV29-1, the J call TRBJ1-2; the D gene is possibly TRBD1 (6 bases). This CDR3 has 14 amino acids. V was shortened by 0 bases and J by 8 bases, with 16 bases between the two germline ends. Germline CDR1 is SQVTM and CDR2 is ANQGSEA.